Listed below are T cell receptor beta chains from one sample, sequenced in a study. TCRdb itself ran the 5' RACE reads through MiXCR, one entry per CDR3 protein. Seen here are about 9,100 distinct CDR3 sequences, 12% to 15% observed once, and the top ten hold approximately 3%. The sample taken for sequencing was Tregs sorted from blood. The receptors originated from a female donor with breast cancer. Each CDR3 is given with its conserved first and last residue. A D gene is named only where the DNA matches it firmly. The size field is filled for only some rows; it gives once, few, many or a size class.

d_gene | j_gene | v_gene | abundance | CDR3nt | CDR3aa
- | TRBJ2-7 | TRBV7-9 | many | TGTGCCAGCAGCCCTACGACAGCCTACGAGCAGTACTTC | CASSPTTAYEQYF
TRBD1 | TRBJ2-3 | TRBV10-3 | medium-sized | TGTGCCATCAGCGCCGGGACAGGGGCAGATACGCAGTATTTT | CAISAGTGADTQYF
TRBD2 | TRBJ2-5 | TRBV9 | - | TGTGCCAGCAGCGCCCGACTAGCGGGGAACCCAGAGACCCAGTACTTC | CASSARLAGNPETQYF
- | TRBJ1-4 | TRBV7-9 | medium-sized | TGTGCCAGCAGCTTTGGCAGGGGTGAAAAACTGTTTTTT | CASSFGRGEKLFF
- | TRBJ2-1 | TRBV11-2 | many | TGTGCCAGCAGCTTAGGGACAGCTAATGAGCAGTTCTTC | CASSLGTANEQFF
TRBD2 | TRBJ2-7 | TRBV12-3/TRBV12-4 | many | TGTGCCAGCAGCCTGACTAGCCTCAGCTCCTACGAGCAGTACTTC | CASSLTSLSSYEQYF
TRBD1 | TRBJ2-6 | TRBV12-3/TRBV12-4 | few | TGTGCCAGCAGCCCTACTCGGGGACAGGCAAACTCTGGGGCCAACGTCCTGACTTTC | CASSPTRGQANSGANVLTF
TRBD2 | TRBJ2-2 | TRBV18 | many | TGTGCCAGCTCACCGGGACTAGCGGGCACCGGGGAGCTGTTTTTT | CASSPGLAGTGELFF
- | TRBJ1-3 | TRBV5-5 | many | TGTGCCAGCAGCTTGATTCCCGCCTCTGGAAACACCATATATTTT | CASSLIPASGNTIYF
- | TRBJ2-5 | TRBV7-3 | medium-sized | TGTGCCAGCAGCTTAAAGGGAGCAAGGGGACCTCAGTACTTC | CASSLKGARGPQYF
- | TRBJ2-5 | TRBV5-1 | medium-sized | TGCGCCAGCAGCTTGGGCGGGAATGGCGAGACCCAGTACTTC | CASSLGGNGETQYF
- | TRBJ2-1 | TRBV30 | few | TGTGCCTGGAGTGTACCCCGGCTAGTAATAGGGATTGAGCAGTTCTTC | CAWSVPRLVIGIEQFF
- | TRBJ2-1 | TRBV5-1 | many | TGCGCCAGCAGCTTTCGGGCCACGGGCGCCTACAATGAGCAGTTCTTC | CASSFRATGAYNEQFF
TRBD2 | TRBJ2-1 | TRBV29-1 | medium-sized | TGCAGCGTTGAAGATCCCCTAGCGGGAGGATATGAGCAGTTCTTC | CSVEDPLAGGYEQFF
- | TRBJ2-1 | TRBV20-1 | medium-sized | TGCAGTGCTAAACAAACGAAGGGACAACTCAATGAGCAGTTCTTC | CSAKQTKGQLNEQFF
TRBD1 | TRBJ1-2 | TRBV7-3 | - | TGTACCAGCAGCTTAGATGGGACAGCTAATACAAATGGCTACACTTTC | CTSSLDGTANTNGYTF
- | TRBJ2-3 | TRBV7-8 | medium-sized | TGTGCCAGCAGCTTAGCAGATACGCAGTATTTT | CASSLADTQYF
- | TRBJ1-5 | TRBV20-1 | medium-sized | TGCAGTGCTGCCGCGATGACATATAGCAATCAGCCCCAGCATTTT | CSAAAMTYSNQPQHF
TRBD2 | TRBJ2-4 | TRBV20-1 | many | TGCAGTGCTAGAGGGGGTAGCGGGGGGCTAAGGTTC | CSARGGSGGLRF
- | TRBJ2-1 | TRBV4-3 | medium-sized | TGCGCCAGCAGCCAGGAGACTAGGGATGAGCAGTTCTTC | CASSQETRDEQFF
TRBD1 | TRBJ1-1 | TRBV5-1 | - | TGCGCCAGCAGCTTGTCGACAGGGGCGGGCACTGAAGCTTGCTTT | CASSLSTGAGTEACF
TRBD2 | TRBJ2-7 | TRBV5-4 | many | TGTGCCAGCAGCCTAGGACTAGCGGGAGATCTAGGCGGGCAGTACTTC | CASSLGLAGDLGGQYF
TRBD2 | TRBJ2-1 | TRBV10-3 | many | TGTGCCATCAGTGCGGGACTAGCGGGATACAATGAGCAGTTCTTC | CAISAGLAGYNEQFF
- | TRBJ1-5 | TRBV20-1 | medium-sized | TGCAGTGCCCTGGGGCAACCCTATGGCAATCAGCCCCAGCATTTT | CSALGQPYGNQPQHF
TRBD1 | TRBJ1-5 | TRBV12-3/TRBV12-4 | many | TGTGCCAGCAGCAATACAGGGGGCGCCGGTCAGCCCCAGCATTTT | CASSNTGGAGQPQHF
- | TRBJ2-7 | TRBV21-1 | many | TGTGCCAGCAGCCTACGACAGGGGGTTCCACCCGAGCAGTACTTC | CASSLRQGVPPEQYF
- | TRBJ2-5 | TRBV2 | many | TGTGCCAGCAGCCGGGAGCGGGAGACCCAGTACTTC | CASSRERETQYF
- | TRBJ1-2 | TRBV19 | many | TGTGCCAGTAGTATCGGCAGGGAAGATGGCTACACCTTC | CASSIGREDGYTF
- | TRBJ1-1 | TRBV7-9 | medium-sized | TGTGCCAGCAGCCCCCATCAAATGAACACTGAAGCTTTCTTT | CASSPHQMNTEAFF
TRBD2 | TRBJ2-5 | TRBV20-1 | many | TGCAGTGCTAGAGATGCTAGCGGCCAAGAGACCCAGTACTTC | CSARDASGQETQYF
- | TRBJ2-3 | TRBV5-1 | few | TGCGCCAGCAGCTTGGCCGGGGAAGATACGCAGTATTTT | CASSLAGEDTQYF
- | TRBJ2-1 | TRBV5-8 | few | TGTGCCAGCAGCCCTTCCCCTGTCCGGAACAATGAGCAGTTCTTC | CASSPSPVRNNEQFF
- | TRBJ1-3 | TRBV5-1 | - | TGCGCCAGCAGCTTTCTGGGCGGAGGGGCTGGAAACACCATATATTTT | CASSFLGGGAGNTIYF
- | TRBJ2-5 | TRBV12-3/TRBV12-4 | few | TGTGCCAGCACCAATAGGGCTCTCCAAGAGACCCAGTACTTC | CASTNRALQETQYF
- | TRBJ1-6 | TRBV20-1 | medium-sized | TGCAGTGCTAGAGAAGGACTTTTTAGCTCCTATAATTCACCCCTCCACTTT | CSAREGLFSSYNSPLHF
TRBD1 | TRBJ2-2 | TRBV5-4 | few | TGTGCCAGCAGCGGCCTACAGGGGGCGGTTTCCGGGGAGCTGTTTTTT | CASSGLQGAVSGELFF
- | TRBJ2-2 | TRBV20-1 | medium-sized | TGCAGTGCTGTTATTAGCGGGAACACCGGGGAGCTGTTTTTT | CSAVISGNTGELFF
TRBD1 | TRBJ1-1 | TRBV5-1 | medium-sized | TGCGCCAGCAGCTATGATGGACAGGGGGCGAACACTGAAGCTTTCTTT | CASSYDGQGANTEAFF
TRBD2 | TRBJ2-2 | TRBV5-1 | few | TGCGCCAGCAGCTTGGCCGTCGGGACTAGCGGGAGCACCGGGGAGCTGTTTTTT | CASSLAVGTSGSTGELFF
TRBD1 | TRBJ1-4 | TRBV4-1 | many | TGCGCCAGCAGCCCCGTGGGACAGGGGAATGAAAAACTGTTTTTT | CASSPVGQGNEKLFF
- | TRBJ1-2 | TRBV4-2 | many | TGTGCCAGCAGCCAAGATGAGGGGGACTATGGCTACACCTTC | CASSQDEGDYGYTF
- | TRBJ1-5 | TRBV3-1 | medium-sized | TGTGCCAGCAGCCAAGATCCGCATCAGCCCCAGCATTTT | CASSQDPHQPQHF
- | TRBJ1-5 | TRBV5-1 | medium-sized | TGCGCCAGCAGCTTGGGAGGGCCCGGGAGCAATCAGCCCCAGCATTTT | CASSLGGPGSNQPQHF
- | TRBJ2-3 | TRBV7-3 | medium-sized | TGTGCCAGCAGCTTGGGTAGCGGAACGGATACGCAGTATTTT | CASSLGSGTDTQYF
- | TRBJ1-2 | TRBV5-6 | large | TGTGCCAGCAGCTTGGAGTTGACAAACTATGGCTACACCTTC | CASSLELTNYGYTF
- | TRBJ1-5 | TRBV5-1 | - | TGCGCCAGCAGCCCGGACACAAATCAGCCCCAGCATTTT | CASSPDTNQPQHF
TRBD1 | TRBJ1-3 | TRBV5-1 | - | TGCGCCTGCAGCCCTGGGACAGGGAACTCTGGAAACACCATATATTTT | CACSPGTGNSGNTIYF